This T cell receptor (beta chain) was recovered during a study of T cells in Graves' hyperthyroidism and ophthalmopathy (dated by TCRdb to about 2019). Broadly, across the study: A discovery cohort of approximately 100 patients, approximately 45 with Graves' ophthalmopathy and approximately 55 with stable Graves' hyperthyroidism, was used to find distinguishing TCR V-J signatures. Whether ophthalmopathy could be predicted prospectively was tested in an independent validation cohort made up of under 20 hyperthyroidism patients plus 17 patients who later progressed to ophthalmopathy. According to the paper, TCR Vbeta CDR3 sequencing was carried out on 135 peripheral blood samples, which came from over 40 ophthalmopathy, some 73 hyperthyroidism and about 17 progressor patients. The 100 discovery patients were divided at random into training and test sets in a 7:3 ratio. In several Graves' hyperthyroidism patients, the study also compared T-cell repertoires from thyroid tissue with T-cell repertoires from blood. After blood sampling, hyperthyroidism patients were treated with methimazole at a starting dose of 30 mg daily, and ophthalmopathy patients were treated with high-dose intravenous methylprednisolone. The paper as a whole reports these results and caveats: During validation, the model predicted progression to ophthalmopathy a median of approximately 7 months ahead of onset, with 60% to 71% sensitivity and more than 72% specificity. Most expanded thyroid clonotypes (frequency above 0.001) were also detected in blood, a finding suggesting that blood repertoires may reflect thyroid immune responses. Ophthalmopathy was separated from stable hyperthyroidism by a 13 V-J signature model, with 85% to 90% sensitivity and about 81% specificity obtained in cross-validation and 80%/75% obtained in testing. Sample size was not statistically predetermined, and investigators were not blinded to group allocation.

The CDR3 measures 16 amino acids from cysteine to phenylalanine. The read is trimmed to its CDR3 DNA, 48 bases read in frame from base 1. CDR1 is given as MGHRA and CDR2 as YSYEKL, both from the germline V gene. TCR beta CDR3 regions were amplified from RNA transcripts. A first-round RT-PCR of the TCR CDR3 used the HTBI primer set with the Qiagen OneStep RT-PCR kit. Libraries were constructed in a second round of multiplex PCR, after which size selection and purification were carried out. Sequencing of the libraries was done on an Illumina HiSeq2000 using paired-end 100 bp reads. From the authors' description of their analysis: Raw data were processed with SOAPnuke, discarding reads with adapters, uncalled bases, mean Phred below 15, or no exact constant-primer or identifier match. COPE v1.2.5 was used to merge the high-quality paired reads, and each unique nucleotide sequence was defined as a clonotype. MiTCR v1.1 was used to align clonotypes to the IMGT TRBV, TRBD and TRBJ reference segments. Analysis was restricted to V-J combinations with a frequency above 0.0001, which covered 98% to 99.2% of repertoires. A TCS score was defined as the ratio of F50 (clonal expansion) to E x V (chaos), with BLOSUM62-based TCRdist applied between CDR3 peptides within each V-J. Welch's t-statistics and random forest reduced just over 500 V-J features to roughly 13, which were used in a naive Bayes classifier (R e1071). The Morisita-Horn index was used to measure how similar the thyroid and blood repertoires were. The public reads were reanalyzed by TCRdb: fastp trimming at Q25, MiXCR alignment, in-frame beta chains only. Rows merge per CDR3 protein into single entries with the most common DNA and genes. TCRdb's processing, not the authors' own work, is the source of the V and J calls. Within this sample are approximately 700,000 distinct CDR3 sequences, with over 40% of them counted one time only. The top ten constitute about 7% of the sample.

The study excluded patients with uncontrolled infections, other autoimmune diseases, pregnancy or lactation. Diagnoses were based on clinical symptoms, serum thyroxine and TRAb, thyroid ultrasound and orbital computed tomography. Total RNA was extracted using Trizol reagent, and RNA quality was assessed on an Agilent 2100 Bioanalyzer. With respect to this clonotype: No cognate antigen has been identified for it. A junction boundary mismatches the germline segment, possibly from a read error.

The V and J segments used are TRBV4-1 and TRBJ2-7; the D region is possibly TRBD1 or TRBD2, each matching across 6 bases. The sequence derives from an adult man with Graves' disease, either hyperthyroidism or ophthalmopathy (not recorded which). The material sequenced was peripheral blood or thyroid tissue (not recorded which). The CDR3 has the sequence CASSQVLADSSYEQYF. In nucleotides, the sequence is TGTGCCAGCAGCCAAGTGTTAGCGGACAGCTCCTACGAGCAGTACTTC.